Many counts were recorded for the clone carrying this T cell receptor beta chain. The TCR beta library used iRepertoire HTBI primers with Arm-PCR amplification of CDR3. Original analysis: Taken together, the samples had roughly 56 TRBV and 14 TRBJ segments identified. TCRdb reanalysed the multiplex PCR reads using MiXCR and keeps one entry per CDR3 protein. For this entry, the V and J calls and clone size follow TCRdb and not the study's own pipeline. The sample records 370,000 or so distinct CDR3 sequences, 16% being singletons. There are 16 residues in the CDR3. Germline CDR1 reads SGHTA; CDR2 reads FQGNSA. J lost 3 bases, V lost 5 bases, and 10 bases had no gene match. This entry belongs to a study of regulatory T cells in long-lasting Graves disease. The sample's time point: newly diagnosed GD, antithyroid drugs for less than 3 months. Scientists built the TCR library using RNA that was extracted from PBMCs.

The sample also formed part of further work on T cells in Graves' hyperthyroidism and ophthalmopathy. That report notes: A first-round RT-PCR of the TCR CDR3 used the HTBI primer set. Ophthalmopathy could be told apart from stable hyperthyroidism with a 13 V-J model.

Here the sequenced sample was peripheral blood mononuclear cells (PBMCs), taken at new diagnosis, from a patient treated with antithyroid drugs. This chain uses TRBV7-2 with TRBJ2-1; 7 bases map to TRBD1. The receptor was isolated from a woman aged 18-30 years with Graves disease. CDR3 sequence: CASSARDSGFYNEQFF. In DNA, the CDR3 is TGTGCCAGCAGCGCCCGGGACAGCGGTTTCTACAATGAGCAGTTCTTC.